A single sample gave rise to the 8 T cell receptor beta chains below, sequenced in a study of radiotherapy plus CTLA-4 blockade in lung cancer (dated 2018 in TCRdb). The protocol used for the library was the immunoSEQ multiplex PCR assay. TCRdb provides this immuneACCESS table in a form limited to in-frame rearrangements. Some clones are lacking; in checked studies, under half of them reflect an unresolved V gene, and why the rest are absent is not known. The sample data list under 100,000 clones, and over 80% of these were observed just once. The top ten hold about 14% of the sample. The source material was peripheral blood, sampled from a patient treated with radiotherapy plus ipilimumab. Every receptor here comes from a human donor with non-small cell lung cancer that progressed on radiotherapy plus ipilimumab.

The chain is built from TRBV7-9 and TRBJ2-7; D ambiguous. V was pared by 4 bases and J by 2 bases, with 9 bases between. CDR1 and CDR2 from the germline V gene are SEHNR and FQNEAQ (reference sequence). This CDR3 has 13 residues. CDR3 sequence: CASSSSGAYEQYF. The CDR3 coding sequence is TGTGCCAGCAGCTCCTCAGGTGCCTACGAGCAGTACTTC.

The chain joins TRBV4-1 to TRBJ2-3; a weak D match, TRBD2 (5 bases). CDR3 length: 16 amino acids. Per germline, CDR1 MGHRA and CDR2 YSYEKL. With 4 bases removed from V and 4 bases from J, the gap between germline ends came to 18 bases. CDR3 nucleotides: TGCGCCAGCAGCCCCCTAGGAACTAGAGTGGCAGATACGCAGTATTTT. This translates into CASSPLGTRVADTQYF.

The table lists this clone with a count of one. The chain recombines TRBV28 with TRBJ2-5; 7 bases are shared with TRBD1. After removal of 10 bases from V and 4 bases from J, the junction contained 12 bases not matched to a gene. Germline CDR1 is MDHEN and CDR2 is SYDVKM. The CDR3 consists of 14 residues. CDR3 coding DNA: TGTGCCACCTTACAGACAGGGCCCGGAGAGACCCAGTACTTC. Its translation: CATLQTGPGETQYF.

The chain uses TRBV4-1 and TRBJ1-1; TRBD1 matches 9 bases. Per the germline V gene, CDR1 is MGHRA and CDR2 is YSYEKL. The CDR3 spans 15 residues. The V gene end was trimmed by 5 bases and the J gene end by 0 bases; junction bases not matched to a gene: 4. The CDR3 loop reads CASSSGTGLNTEAFF. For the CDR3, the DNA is TGCGCCAGCAGCTCCGGGACAGGGTTGAACACTGAAGCTTTCTTT.

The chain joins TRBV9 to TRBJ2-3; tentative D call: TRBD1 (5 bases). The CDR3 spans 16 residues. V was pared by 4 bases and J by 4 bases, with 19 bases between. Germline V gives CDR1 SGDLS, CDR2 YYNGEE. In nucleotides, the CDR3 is TGTGCCAGCAGCCCAAGTAGTGGACATCCCGCAGATACGCAGTATTTT. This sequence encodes CASSPSSGHPADTQYF.

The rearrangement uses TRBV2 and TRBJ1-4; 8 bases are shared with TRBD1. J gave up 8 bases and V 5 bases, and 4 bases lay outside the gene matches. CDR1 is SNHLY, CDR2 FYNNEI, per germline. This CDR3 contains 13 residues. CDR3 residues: CASSIQGGEKLFF. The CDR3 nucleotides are TGTGCCAGCAGTATACAGGGGGGGGAAAAACTGTTTTTT.

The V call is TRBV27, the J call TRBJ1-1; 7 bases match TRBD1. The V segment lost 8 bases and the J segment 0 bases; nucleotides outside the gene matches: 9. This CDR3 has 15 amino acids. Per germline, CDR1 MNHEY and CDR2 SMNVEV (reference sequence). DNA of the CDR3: TGTGCCAGCGGCTCCAGACAGGGAATGAACACTGAAGCTTTCTTT. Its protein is CASGSRQGMNTEAFF.

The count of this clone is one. Here the CDR3 reads CASRHRGGRNQPQHF. In nucleotides, the CDR3 is TGTGCCAGTAGACACCGCGGAGGGCGCAATCAGCCCCAGCATTTT. The chain uses TRBV19 and TRBJ1-5; D remains unclear. CDR1 is LNHDA and CDR2 is SQIVND in the germline V gene (reference sequence). The CDR3 is 15 residues long. V was pared by 6 bases and J by 2 bases, with 14 bases between.